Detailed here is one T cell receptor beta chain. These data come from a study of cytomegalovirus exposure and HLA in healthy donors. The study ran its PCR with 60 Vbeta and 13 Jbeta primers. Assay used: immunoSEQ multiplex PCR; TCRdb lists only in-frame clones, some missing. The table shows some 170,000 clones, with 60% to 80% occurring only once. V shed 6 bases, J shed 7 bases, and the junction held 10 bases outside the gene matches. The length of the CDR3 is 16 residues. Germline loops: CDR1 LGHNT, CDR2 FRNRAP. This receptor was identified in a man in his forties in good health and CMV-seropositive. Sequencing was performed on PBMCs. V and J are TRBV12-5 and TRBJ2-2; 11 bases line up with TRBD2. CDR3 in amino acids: CASGRSGRAGGGELFF. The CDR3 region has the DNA TGTGCTAGTGGCCGTAGCGGGAGGGCCGGAGGCGGGGAGCTGTTTTTT.